The source of this T cell receptor beta chain is a study of Ad26.COV2.S vaccination and SARS-CoV-2 variants. The protocol was immunoSEQ multiplex PCR, while the TCRdb copy is restricted to in-frame clones and leaves out a portion. The sample consists of tens of thousands of clones, around 82% of them appearing once. Study-wide results and limits: In vaccinated individuals, spike-specific CD8+ and CD4+ T cell responses reportedly displayed substantial breadth. Relative to placebo recipients, vaccine recipients exhibited elevated spike-specific TCR breadth. Participants given vaccine showed non-spike TCR breadth similar to that of placebo recipients.

CDR1 is KGHDR and CDR2 is SFDVKD in the germline V gene. The CDR3 sequence is 14 residues long. Trimming cost V 0 bases and J 11 bases, with 15 bases left between them. To note about this clone: The antigen is unknown.

The chain recombines TRBV24-1 with TRBJ1-1; D is possibly TRBD1 (6 bases). The material sequenced was peripheral blood, taken after recovery from COVID-19. The clonotype was recovered from a human donor who had recovered from COVID-19. The CDR3 region is CATSDLRGATRAFF. CDR3 DNA sequence: TGTGCCACCAGTGATTTGCGGGGGGCGACTCGGGCTTTCTTT.